The rows below give T cell receptor beta chains drawn from one sample of a study of Graves' ophthalmopathy and Graves' hyperthyroidism. TCRdb recomputed calls from the multiplex PCR reads with MiXCR, one row per CDR3 protein. Altogether about 200,000 distinct CDR3 sequences are present, around 28% being singletons, with the ten largest covering approximately 8.6%. Sequencing used peripheral blood. These receptors originate from a man over 45 with Graves' ophthalmopathy. Both conserved end residues are part of each CDR3. A D gene is named only where the DNA matches it firmly. Size is stated for part of the rows, as once, few or many counts, or as a class when the clone is expanded.

j_call: TRBJ1-2; v_call: TRBV12-3/TRBV12-4; d_call: NA; clone_size: many; cdr3_nt: TGTGCCAGCAGTTTAGCCGGACAGTGGGGTAACTATGGCTACACCTTC; cdr3_aa: CASSLAGQWGNYGYTF
j_call: TRBJ2-7; v_call: TRBV11-2; d_call: TRBD2; clone_size: once; cdr3_nt: TGTGCCAGCAGCCCTCCGGGACTAGCGGGGGCCCCCTACGAGCAGTACTTC; cdr3_aa: CASSPPGLAGAPYEQYF
j_call: TRBJ2-7; v_call: TRBV6-2/TRBV6-3; d_call: NA; clone_size: NA; cdr3_nt: TGTGCCAGCAGCCCCGCATCGACGTCTAACGAGCAGTACTTC; cdr3_aa: CASSPASTSNEQYF
j_call: TRBJ2-6; v_call: TRBV6-5; d_call: TRBD1; clone_size: few; cdr3_nt: TGTGCCAGCAGTTACGGACAGGGCCCCTCTGGGGCCAACGTCCTGACTTTC; cdr3_aa: CASSYGQGPSGANVLTF
j_call: TRBJ2-7; v_call: TRBV11-2; d_call: TRBD1; clone_size: many; cdr3_nt: TGTGCCAGCAGCATCGGGACAGTCTACGAGCAGTACTTC; cdr3_aa: CASSIGTVYEQYF
j_call: TRBJ2-5; v_call: TRBV6-1; d_call: NA; clone_size: NA; cdr3_nt: TGTGCCAGCAGCCACAAGGGGACTGCGGAGACCCAGTACTTC; cdr3_aa: CASSHKGTAETQYF
j_call: TRBJ1-5; v_call: TRBV28; d_call: NA; clone_size: NA; cdr3_nt: TGTGCCAGCAGCATTCATTATAGCAATCAGCCCCAGCATTTT; cdr3_aa: CASSIHYSNQPQHF
j_call: TRBJ1-5; v_call: TRBV7-2; d_call: NA; clone_size: NA; cdr3_nt: TGTGCCAGCAGCTTAGGGCGACAGGGCAATCAGCCCCAGCATTTT; cdr3_aa: CASSLGRQGNQPQHF
j_call: TRBJ2-2; v_call: TRBV5-6; d_call: TRBD1; clone_size: many; cdr3_nt: TGTGCCAGCAGCTCCTACAGGGGGTACAACACCGGGGAGCTGTTTTTT; cdr3_aa: CASSSYRGYNTGELFF
j_call: TRBJ1-1; v_call: TRBV30; d_call: NA; clone_size: NA; cdr3_nt: TGTGCCTGGAGGGACAGCGTTGAAGCTTTCTTT; cdr3_aa: CAWRDSVEAFF
j_call: TRBJ1-5; v_call: TRBV19; d_call: NA; clone_size: many; cdr3_nt: TGTGCCAGTAGTATCGGGAGTGGGGGCAATCAGCCCCAGCATTTT; cdr3_aa: CASSIGSGGNQPQHF
j_call: TRBJ1-1; v_call: TRBV18; d_call: NA; clone_size: many; cdr3_nt: TGTGCCAGCTCACCTGCACCGGGAGAACGAGCTTTCTTT; cdr3_aa: CASSPAPGERAFF
j_call: TRBJ2-2; v_call: TRBV20-1; d_call: TRBD1; clone_size: many; cdr3_nt: TGCAGTGCTAAGCGACAGGGGGAGGCCACCGGGGAGCTGTTTTTT; cdr3_aa: CSAKRQGEATGELFF
j_call: TRBJ2-5; v_call: TRBV11-1; d_call: TRBD2; clone_size: NA; cdr3_nt: TGTGCCAGCAGCCGGACAGGGTCTCTAGCGGGAGTAAAGGAGACCCAGTACTTC; cdr3_aa: CASSRTGSLAGVKETQYF
j_call: TRBJ2-5; v_call: TRBV20-1; d_call: NA; clone_size: many; cdr3_nt: TGCAGTGCCGCGTCGGGATTAGAGACCCAGTACTTC; cdr3_aa: CSAASGLETQYF
j_call: TRBJ2-7; v_call: TRBV7-3; d_call: NA; clone_size: many; cdr3_nt: TGTGCCAGCAGCTTAACGGGGAGGCGGGACCCCTTGGTTCTATACTTC; cdr3_aa: CASSLTGRRDPLVLYF
j_call: TRBJ2-7; v_call: TRBV3-1; d_call: NA; clone_size: many; cdr3_nt: TGTGCCAGCAGCCAAGTGACAGCTTCCTACGAGCAGTACTTC; cdr3_aa: CASSQVTASYEQYF
j_call: TRBJ2-5; v_call: TRBV20-1; d_call: NA; clone_size: many; cdr3_nt: TGCAGTGCTAGAGTCTCGCGGAACCAAGAGACCCAGTACTTC; cdr3_aa: CSARVSRNQETQYF
j_call: TRBJ2-7; v_call: TRBV7-9; d_call: NA; clone_size: NA; cdr3_nt: TGTGCCAGCAGCTTTGCAGGGGCTTACTCCTACGAGCAGTACTTC; cdr3_aa: CASSFAGAYSYEQYF
j_call: TRBJ2-2; v_call: TRBV2; d_call: TRBD2; clone_size: many; cdr3_nt: TGTGCCAGCAGTTACGGACTAGAGACCGGGGAGCTGTTTTTT; cdr3_aa: CASSYGLETGELFF
j_call: TRBJ2-2; v_call: TRBV28; d_call: NA; clone_size: many; cdr3_nt: TGTGCCAGCAGTACACCCGGGGAAACCGGGGAGCTGTTTTTT; cdr3_aa: CASSTPGETGELFF
j_call: TRBJ1-1; v_call: TRBV7-6; d_call: NA; clone_size: many; cdr3_nt: TGTGCCAGCAGCTTAGAGGAAAACACTGAAGCTTTCTTT; cdr3_aa: CASSLEENTEAFF
j_call: TRBJ2-7; v_call: TRBV11-2; d_call: NA; clone_size: many; cdr3_nt: TGTGCCAGCAGCTTATACTTGGATAGCTCCTACGAGCAGTACTTC; cdr3_aa: CASSLYLDSSYEQYF
j_call: TRBJ2-2; v_call: TRBV29-1; d_call: NA; clone_size: many; cdr3_nt: TGCAGCGTTGAAGTGCCGGGACTCGCCCTGAACACCGGGGAGCTGTTTTTT; cdr3_aa: CSVEVPGLALNTGELFF
j_call: TRBJ2-7; v_call: TRBV19; d_call: NA; clone_size: many; cdr3_nt: TGTGCCAGTTCGGAGGGGTCTTCCTACGAGCAGTACTTC; cdr3_aa: CASSEGSSYEQYF
j_call: TRBJ2-7; v_call: TRBV11-2; d_call: NA; clone_size: many; cdr3_nt: TGTGCCAGCAGCTTAGATAGGGGCCGGGACTCCGAGCAGTACTTC; cdr3_aa: CASSLDRGRDSEQYF
j_call: TRBJ2-7; v_call: TRBV7-9; d_call: NA; clone_size: many; cdr3_nt: TGTGCCAGCAGCTTATACGGAACGAGGGTTGGCGAGCAGTACTTC; cdr3_aa: CASSLYGTRVGEQYF
j_call: TRBJ1-1; v_call: TRBV30; d_call: NA; clone_size: NA; cdr3_nt: TGTGCCTGGAGCCAGTTTGGTGAAGCTTTCTTT; cdr3_aa: CAWSQFGEAFF
j_call: TRBJ1-2; v_call: TRBV7-2; d_call: NA; clone_size: many; cdr3_nt: TGTGCCAGCAGCCCCTCGAGAGGTCGTTGGGGTGGCTACACCTTC; cdr3_aa: CASSPSRGRWGGYTF
j_call: TRBJ1-3; v_call: TRBV7-2; d_call: NA; clone_size: NA; cdr3_nt: TGTGCCAGCAGCTCACAGGGTAGCTCTGGAAACACCATATATTTT; cdr3_aa: CASSSQGSSGNTIYF
j_call: TRBJ2-7; v_call: TRBV29-1; d_call: NA; clone_size: many; cdr3_nt: TGCAGCGTTGAAGGAGACAGAGGTGGCGAGCAGTACTTC; cdr3_aa: CSVEGDRGGEQYF
j_call: TRBJ1-1; v_call: TRBV6-1; d_call: NA; clone_size: NA; cdr3_nt: TGTGCCAGCAATCCAGACAGAGCCTTGAACACTGGAGCTTTCTTT; cdr3_aa: CASNPDRALNTGAFF
j_call: TRBJ1-2; v_call: TRBV10-3; d_call: TRBD1; clone_size: few; cdr3_nt: TGTGCCATCAGTGAGTCACGGACAGGACACTATGGCTACACCTTC; cdr3_aa: CAISESRTGHYGYTF
j_call: TRBJ1-6; v_call: TRBV6-1; d_call: TRBD1; clone_size: NA; cdr3_nt: TGTGCCAGCAGCTCACAGGGGTTGGGCTCACCCCTCCACTTT; cdr3_aa: CASSSQGLGSPLHF
j_call: TRBJ2-7; v_call: TRBV7-9; d_call: NA; clone_size: many; cdr3_nt: TGTGCCAGCAGCTTAACCGATAGAGAGCAGTACTTC; cdr3_aa: CASSLTDREQYF
j_call: TRBJ1-2; v_call: TRBV20-1; d_call: NA; clone_size: many; cdr3_nt: TGCAGTGCTAGAGGCCTCGGCCGCGCATATGGCTACACCTTC; cdr3_aa: CSARGLGRAYGYTF
j_call: TRBJ1-1; v_call: TRBV6-2/TRBV6-3; d_call: NA; clone_size: NA; cdr3_nt: TGTGCCAGCAGTTATGCGCAGATCATGAACACTGAAGCTTTCTTT; cdr3_aa: CASSYAQIMNTEAFF
j_call: TRBJ2-7; v_call: TRBV29-1; d_call: NA; clone_size: many; cdr3_nt: TGCAGCGTTGTTAACAGCTCCTACGAGCAGTACTTC; cdr3_aa: CSVVNSSYEQYF
j_call: TRBJ2-7; v_call: TRBV6-2/TRBV6-3; d_call: TRBD2; clone_size: many; cdr3_nt: TGTGCCAGCAGTTACCCAAGACTAGCGGTCTACGAGCAGTACTTC; cdr3_aa: CASSYPRLAVYEQYF
j_call: TRBJ1-6; v_call: TRBV6-1; d_call: NA; clone_size: NA; cdr3_nt: TGTGCCAGCGGTCGGACCCTTTCACCCCTCCACTTT; cdr3_aa: CASGRTLSPLHF
j_call: TRBJ2-5; v_call: TRBV19; d_call: NA; clone_size: many; cdr3_nt: TGTGCCAGTAGTATTAGTCACCAAGAGACCCAGTACTTC; cdr3_aa: CASSISHQETQYF
j_call: TRBJ1-6; v_call: TRBV7-8; d_call: NA; clone_size: few; cdr3_nt: TGTGCCAGCAGCGCTTACGGGGGTAGTTCACCCCTCCACTTT; cdr3_aa: CASSAYGGSSPLHF
j_call: TRBJ2-2; v_call: TRBV27; d_call: NA; clone_size: many; cdr3_nt: TGTGCCAGCAGTTTGGGGGCAGGGATCGTTTATAACACCGGGGAGCTGTTTTTT; cdr3_aa: CASSLGAGIVYNTGELFF
j_call: TRBJ2-7; v_call: TRBV30; d_call: NA; clone_size: many; cdr3_nt: TGTGCCTGGAGTGTTGGCAGACACTACGAGCAGTACTTC; cdr3_aa: CAWSVGRHYEQYF
j_call: TRBJ2-7; v_call: TRBV4-1; d_call: NA; clone_size: many; cdr3_nt: TGCGCCAGCAGCCAAGAGGGGGGTACGACTTACGAGCAGTACTTC; cdr3_aa: CASSQEGGTTYEQYF
j_call: TRBJ2-7; v_call: TRBV28; d_call: TRBD1; clone_size: many; cdr3_nt: TGTGCCAGCAGTTTAACAGGGGTATCCTCCTACGAGCAGTACTTC; cdr3_aa: CASSLTGVSSYEQYF
j_call: TRBJ1-3; v_call: TRBV5-1; d_call: NA; clone_size: NA; cdr3_nt: TGCGCCAGCAGCTTGGCCATGCACTCCGGAGACACCATATATTTT; cdr3_aa: CASSLAMHSGDTIYF
j_call: TRBJ2-2; v_call: TRBV12-3/TRBV12-4; d_call: NA; clone_size: many; cdr3_nt: TGTGCCAGCAGTTCTGACAGTTACACCGGGGAGCTGTTTTTT; cdr3_aa: CASSSDSYTGELFF
j_call: TRBJ2-7; v_call: TRBV6-2/TRBV6-3; d_call: TRBD2; clone_size: many; cdr3_nt: TGTGCCAGCAGTTTTCTAGCGGGAGGGCCTTTCGAGCAGTACTTC; cdr3_aa: CASSFLAGGPFEQYF
j_call: TRBJ1-5; v_call: TRBV19; d_call: NA; clone_size: NA; cdr3_nt: TGTGCCAGTAGTATAGCAGGGCTCAGCAATCAGCCCCAGCATTTT; cdr3_aa: CASSIAGLSNQPQHF
j_call: TRBJ1-5; v_call: TRBV12-3/TRBV12-4; d_call: NA; clone_size: NA; cdr3_nt: TGTGCCAGCAGTTTTCGGAGACAGCACAATCAGCCCCAGCATTTT; cdr3_aa: CASSFRRQHNQPQHF
j_call: TRBJ2-7; v_call: TRBV6-2/TRBV6-3; d_call: TRBD1; clone_size: NA; cdr3_nt: TGTGCCAGCAGTTTGGGGACAGGGGGCAAGTACGAGCAGTACTTC; cdr3_aa: CASSLGTGGKYEQYF
j_call: TRBJ2-5; v_call: TRBV20-1; d_call: NA; clone_size: many; cdr3_nt: TGCAGTGCTGGAACAACAGGGACTTCCTCCAATGGCCACTTC; cdr3_aa: CSAGTTGTSSNGHF
j_call: TRBJ2-7; v_call: TRBV29-1; d_call: NA; clone_size: many; cdr3_nt: TGCAGCGTTCGACGGGAGACCCACGAGCAGTACTTC; cdr3_aa: CSVRRETHEQYF